This T cell receptor (beta chain) was obtained from a study of T cell responses to AZD1222 COVID-19 vaccine. Overall study findings and caveats: Repertoire collection took place solely once the T cell response had peaked. Mapped onto spike, vaccine-associated CD4 TCRs spanned it and were dominant at 160-218 and 743-854. Once two AZD1222 doses were given, Spike-specific TCR breadth and depth went up.

The CDR3 consists of 12 residues. V was cut by 4 bases and J by 7 bases, with 11 bases left in between. Repertoires were generated with immunoSEQ multiplex PCR, while TCRdb's copy carries only in-frame clones and drops some. The sample records 200,000 or so clones, roughly 92% being singletons. About this clone: Its antigen is as yet unknown.

The clonotype originates from an adult who received the AZD1222 COVID-19 vaccine. The sample consisted of peripheral blood, taken 28 days after the second AZD1222 dose. This chain connects TRBV12-3 or TRBV12-4 to TRBJ2-7; D uncertain. Here the CDR3 reads CASSSHPLEQYF. DNA of the CDR3: TGTGCCAGCAGTTCCCACCCTCTTGAGCAGTACTTC.